A selection of T cell receptor beta chains follows, all from one sample in a study of T cell responses to AZD1222 COVID-19 vaccine. Sequencing used immunoSEQ multiplex PCR; TCRdb keeps in-frame clones, though not all of them. The table lists some 110,000 clones, about 86% of them singletons, with under 20% in the top ten. The starting material was peripheral blood, obtained 28 days after the second AZD1222 dose. The receptor set was obtained from an adult who received the AZD1222 COVID-19 vaccine. The CDR3 runs from the conserved cysteine through the conserved F or W.

j_call v_call cdr3_length cdr3_aa
TRBJ1-1 TRBV4-1 15 CASSQDWGHGTEAFF
TRBJ2-6 TRBV30 17 CAWRERDRESGANVLTF
TRBJ2-3 TRBV5-1 12 CATGLNTDTQYF
TRBJ2-7 TRBV7-9 15 CASSLEGVLDYEQYF
TRBJ2-2 TRBV28 17 CASSLNSGREGAGELFF
TRBJ1-4 TRBV7-2 15 CASSLDGATNEKLFF
TRBJ2-2 TRBV5-1 17 CASSSLGASENTGELFF
TRBJ1-4 TRBV24-1 24 CATSDFLLSGTGSQISSVYEKLFF
TRBJ2-1 TRBV7-2 11 CARGQGGEQFF
TRBJ2-3 TRBV9 17 CASSPRLAGGSVNTQYF